A single sample gave rise to the 4 T cell receptor beta chains below, sequenced in a study of T cells in Graves' hyperthyroidism and ophthalmopathy. Amplification of TCR beta CDR3 regions used RNA as the template. In the first-round RT-PCR of the TCR CDR3, the HTBI primer set was used. One entry per CDR3 protein results from TCRdb running MiXCR on the multiplex PCR reads. The sample yields fewer than 300,000 distinct CDR3 sequences, 25% seen once. The sample was blood. These receptors were taken from a middle-aged man with Graves' hyperthyroidism that later progressed to Graves' ophthalmopathy.

This clonotype has a count of ten or more. The V gene is TRBV15, the J gene TRBJ2-3, with 7 bases aligning to TRBD1. Trimming took 5 bases from V and 1 from J; bases not matched to a gene: 3. The CDR3 spans 14 residues. Germline CDR1 is LNHNV and CDR2 is YYDKDF (reference sequence). As DNA, the CDR3 is TGTGCCACCAGCGAAACAGGGGGCACAGATACGCAGTATTTT. It codes for CATSETGGTDTQYF.

This clonotype was seen ten or more times. The CDR3 reads CASSSGWPLNTEAFF. Here the CDR3 DNA reads TGTGCCAGCAGCTCAGGGTGGCCCCTGAACACTGAAGCTTTCTTT. The chain uses TRBV7-2 and TRBJ1-1, with D tentatively TRBD1 (5 bases). The V end lost 4 bases, the J end lost 0 bases, and 12 bases lay between the germline ends. Germline V CDR1 and CDR2: SGHTA, FQGNSA. The CDR3 is 15 residues long.

The V call is TRBV11-3, the J call TRBJ2-7; D unresolved. This CDR3 has 14 residues. V lost 2 bases and J 2 bases, leaving 10 bases between the germline ends. Germline V gene sequence: CDR1 SGHNT, CDR2 YENEEA. The CDR3 here is CASSLRAATYEQYF. The DNA of the CDR3 is TGTGCCAGCAGCTTAAGGGCAGCTACCTACGAGCAGTACTTC. Full variable domain (rest looked up from reference TRBV11-3 and TRBJ2-7): EAGVVQSPRYKIIEKKQPVAFWCNPISGHNTLYWYLQNLGQGPELLIRYENEEAVDDSQLPKDRFSAERLKGVDSTLKIQPAELGDSAVYLCASSLRAATYEQYFGPGTRLTVT.

This clonotype was detected only a few times. V is TRBV2 and J is TRBJ2-5; 8 positions agree with TRBD2. This CDR3 comprises 15 residues. The germline V gene has CDR1 SNHLY and CDR2 FYNNEI. V lost 1 base, J lost 2 bases, and 3 bases stayed unmatched. CDR3 DNA: TGTGCCAGCAGTGAAGACCTAGCGGGTCAAGAGACCCAGTACTTC. This encodes CASSEDLAGQETQYF.